This is a list of T cell receptor beta chains from one sample in a study of vaccination and CD4 T cells after COVID-19. TCRdb reprocessed the PCR reads with MiXCR, giving one entry per CDR3 protein. In the table there are about 12,000 distinct CDR3 sequences, approximately 28% of which are singletons. Which antigens these TCRs recognize remains unknown. Material for sequencing was cultured CD4+ T cells from blood. These receptors were collected from a human donor with COVID-19. CDR3s include the opening cysteine and the closing phenylalanine or tryptophan. D genes are given only for firm matches. The size of a clone is reported for some rows only, either as once, few or many, or as a class for expanded clones.

v_gene	abundance	j_gene	d_gene	CDR3aa	CDR3nt
TRBV6-5	.	TRBJ2-1	TRBD1	CASSYTGQGFDEQFF	TGTGCCAGCAGTTATACAGGACAGGGGTTTGATGAGCAGTTCTTC
TRBV28	.	TRBJ1-2	TRBD1	CASSPPGQGDYTF	TGTGCCAGCAGTCCGCCGGGACAGGGAGACTACACCTTC
TRBV4-1	few	TRBJ1-2	TRBD1	CASSQPINGEHVGTAGGYTF	TGCGCCAGCAGCCAACCTATAAATGGAGAACATGTGGGGACAGCAGGCGGCTACACCTTC
TRBV14	large	TRBJ1-2	TRBD1	CASSQIQGAGYTF	TGTGCCAGCAGCCAAATACAGGGGGCTGGCTACACCTTC
TRBV6-1	.	TRBJ1-2	TRBD1	CASSARTGGNHNYGYTF	TGTGCCAGCAGTGCCCGGACAGGGGGTAACCATAACTATGGCTACACCTTC
TRBV9	few	TRBJ2-7	TRBD1	CASSPEGGLLLEQYF	TGTGCCAGCAGCCCAGAAGGGGGCCTACTACTCGAGCAGTACTTC
TRBV5-4	.	TRBJ1-2	.	CASSLVGGEFGYTF	TGTGCCAGCAGCTTGGTCGGGGGCGAGTTTGGCTACACCTTC
TRBV6-7	few	TRBJ1-2	.	CASSPGGLNYGYTF	TGTGCCAGCAGTCCCGGGGGCCTTAACTATGGCTACACCTTC
TRBV11-2	few	TRBJ2-2	TRBD2	CASSLSGGATGELFF	TGTGCCAGCAGCCTTAGCGGGGGGGCGACCGGGGAGCTGTTTTTT
TRBV5-4	.	TRBJ1-4	.	CASSLRTDNEKLFF	TGTGCCAGCAGCCTGCGGACAGATAATGAAAAACTGTTTTTT
TRBV18	few	TRBJ1-6	.	CASSPESLSPLHF	TGTGCCAGCTCACCGGAGTCCCTTTCACCCCTCCACTTT